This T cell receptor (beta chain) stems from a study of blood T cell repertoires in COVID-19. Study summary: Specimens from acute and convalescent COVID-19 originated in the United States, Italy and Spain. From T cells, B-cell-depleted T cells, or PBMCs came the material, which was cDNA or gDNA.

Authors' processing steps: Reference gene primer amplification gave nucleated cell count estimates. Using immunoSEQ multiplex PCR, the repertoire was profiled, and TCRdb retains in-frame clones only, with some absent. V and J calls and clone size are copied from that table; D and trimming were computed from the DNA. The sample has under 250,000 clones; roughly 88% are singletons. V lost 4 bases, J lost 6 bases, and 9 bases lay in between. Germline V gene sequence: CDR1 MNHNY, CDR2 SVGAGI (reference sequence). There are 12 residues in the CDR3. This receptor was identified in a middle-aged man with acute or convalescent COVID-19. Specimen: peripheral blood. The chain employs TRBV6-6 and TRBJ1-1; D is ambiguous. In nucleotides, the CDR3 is TGTGCCAGCAGTTTACCAGGCGCTGAAGCTTTCTTT. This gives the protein CASSLPGAEAFF.